Presented here are 26 T cell receptor beta chains from one specimen sequenced in a study of blood T cell repertoires in COVID-19. The method was immunoSEQ multiplex PCR; TCRdb's version includes in-frame clones alone and lacks a portion of them. Of around 170,000 clones listed, approximately 80% were seen once; the top ten hold approximately 12%. The specimen sequenced was PBMCs or T cells enriched from blood (not recorded which). The receptors come from a man aged 50-60 years who had recovered from COVID-19.

The chain couples TRBV19 to TRBJ1-2; 8 bases map to TRBD1. The germline V gene encodes CDR1 LNHDA and CDR2 SQIVND (reference sequence). Trimming took 8 bases from V and 2 from J; bases not matched to a gene: 4. This CDR3 region has 13 residues. The CDR3 DNA reads as TGTGCCAGTCGACAGGGGCTGAACTATGGCTACACCTTC. Its translation: CASRQGLNYGYTF.

The rearrangement joins TRBV6-5 to TRBJ2-7; TRBD1 agrees at 9 bases. V lost 5 bases and J lost 2; bases outside the gene matches: 4. From germline, CDR1 is MNHEY and CDR2 SVGAGI. The CDR3 is made up of 14 amino acids. This CDR3 reads CASSRQGGTYEQYF. The DNA for the CDR3 is TGTGCCAGCAGTCGACAGGGGGGGACCTACGAGCAGTACTTC.

This chain joins TRBV6-2 or TRBV6-3 and TRBJ2-2; 9 bases fit TRBD2. In germline, CDR1 is MNHEY, CDR2 SVGEGT. V lost 5 bases and J lost 6; bases outside the gene matches: 1. There are 13 residues in the CDR3. CDR3 bases: TGTGCCAGCAGTGGGACTAGCCCCGGGGAGCTGTTTTTT. As protein: CASSGTSPGELFF.

This chain joins TRBV27 and TRBJ2-1; D possibly corresponds to TRBD1 (6 bases). The CDR3 contains 17 residues. V lost 3 bases, J lost 0 bases, and 15 bases lay in between. Germline V gene sequence: CDR1 MNHEY, CDR2 SMNVEV (reference sequence). The CDR3 DNA reads TGTGCCAGCAGTTTCCTCTCCGGGACACACTCCTACAATGAGCAGTTCTTC. Protein sequence: CASSFLSGTHSYNEQFF.

The DNA of the CDR3 is TGTGCCAGCAGCCCATCGGGGGGCGCGGGTGGCTACACCTTC. Amino acids: CASSPSGGAGGYTF. The chain combines TRBV7-3 with TRBJ1-2, with D maybe TRBD1 (6 bases). CDR1 and CDR2 from the germline V gene are SGHTA and FQGTGA. V shed 5 bases and J shed 7 bases, with 17 bases lying between them. This CDR3 region has 14 residues.

The rearrangement links TRBV9 to TRBJ2-1; TRBD2 matches 7 bases. Germline CDR1 and CDR2: SGDLS and YYNGEE. The V segment lost 2 bases and the J segment 6 bases; nucleotides outside the gene matches: 8. CDR3 length: 15 residues. In nucleotides, the CDR3 is TGTGCCAGCAGCGTCACCGGGACTACCCCCAATGAGCAGTTCTTC. This codes for CASSVTGTTPNEQFF.

The count of this clone is one. This chain connects TRBV6-5 to TRBJ2-7, with TRBD2 as a possible D gene (6 bases). The CDR3 runs 14 residues. The germline gives CDR1 MNHEY, CDR2 SVGAGI. Trimming stripped 6 bases from V and 0 bases from J, with 12 bases between. This CDR3 is CASSLGGSSYEQYF. The CDR3 DNA sequence: TGTGCCAGCAGCCTCGGGGGTAGCTCCTACGAGCAGTACTTC.

The chain joins TRBV4-1 to TRBJ2-5, with 11 bases aligning to TRBD2. Trimming cost V 4 bases and J 4 bases; bases outside gene matches: 5. Germline CDR1 MGHRA, CDR2 YSYEKL. The CDR3 covers 15 residues. The CDR3: CASSPTSGVGETQYF. The CDR3 DNA sequence: TGCGCCAGCAGCCCGACTAGCGGGGTGGGAGAGACCCAGTACTTC.

This clone was observed at least ten times. The rearrangement links TRBV15 to TRBJ2-3; 9 nucleotides match TRBD1. Trimming cost V 5 bases and J 4 bases; bases outside gene matches: 10. CDR3 size: 16 residues. Germline CDR1 is LNHNV and CDR2 is YYDKDF (reference sequence). CDR3 in DNA: TGTGCCACCAGCCCCCGGACAGGGGTTCTTTCAGATACGCAGTATTTT. This codes for CATSPRTGVLSDTQYF.

J is TRBJ2-2 and V is TRBV5-6, with D perhaps TRBD1 (6 bases). The germline V and J ends were trimmed by 4 bases and 14 bases, with 18 bases remaining between them. CDR1 SGHDT and CDR2 YYEEEE come from the germline V gene. CDR3 size: 13 residues. CDR3 in amino acids: CASSVGGAGGLFF. The CDR3, as DNA: TGTGCCAGCAGCGTAGGGGGTGCCGGTGGACTGTTTTTT.

V and J are TRBV6-4 and TRBJ1-4; unclear D gene. Per germline, CDR1 MRHNA and CDR2 SNTAGT. Trimming stripped 0 bases from V and 6 bases from J, with 17 bases between. The CDR3 is made up of 17 amino acids. The CDR3 is CASSDSPLPGRYEKLFF. In DNA, the CDR3 is TGTGCCAGCAGTGACTCGCCCCTCCCGGGGAGGTATGAAAAACTGTTTTTT.

In DNA, the CDR3 is TGTGCCAGTAGCACTCAGGGGTCGGGTCAGCCCCAGCATTTT. The encoded protein is CASSTQGSGQPQHF. The chain has TRBV19 and TRBJ1-5; perhaps TRBD1 as D (6 bases). V dropped 6 bases and J dropped 6 bases, with 15 bases sitting between them. CDR1 is LNHDA, CDR2 SQIVND, per germline (reference sequence). The CDR3 has 14 residues.

This chain joins TRBV19 and TRBJ1-4; D might be TRBD1 (5 bases). This CDR3 contains 14 residues. Germline CDR1 reads LNHDA; CDR2 reads SQIVND (reference sequence). Trimming shortened V by 5 bases and J by 5 bases, and 12 bases separated the two germline ends. CDR3 protein: CASSRQSRNEKLFF. The CDR3 DNA reads TGTGCCAGTAGTCGACAGAGCCGGAATGAAAAACTGTTTTTT. Filled out from reference TRBV19 and TRBJ1-4, the complete variable domain reads DGGITQSPKYLFRKEGQNVTLSCEQNLNHDAMYWYRQDPGQGLRLIYYSQIVNDFQKGDIAEGYSVSREKKESFPLTVTSAQKNPTAFYLCASSRQSRNEKLFFGSGTQLSVL.

V gene TRBV15 combines with J gene TRBJ2-3, with 12 bases that match TRBD2. Germline CDR1 and CDR2: LNHNV and YYDKDF (reference sequence). Trimming took 0 bases from V and 5 from J; bases not matched to a gene: 9. The CDR3 length is 18 residues. The CDR3 region has the DNA TGTGCCACCAGCAGAGATAGGCCTAGCGGGAGGGGCGGAGATACGCAGTATTTT. This codes for CATSRDRPSGRGGDTQYF.

This rearrangement joins TRBV6-5 to TRBJ2-7; D remains unclear. Germline loops: CDR1 MNHEY, CDR2 SVGAGI. Trimming took 10 bases from V and 0 from J, leaving 19 bases between them. CDR3 length: 15 amino acids. CDR3 sequence reads: CATHRIDRSSYEQYF. As DNA, the CDR3 is TGTGCCACCCACCGTATTGATAGAAGCTCCTACGAGCAGTACTTC.

This chain joins TRBV28 and TRBJ2-7, with 7 positions matching TRBD1. The CDR3 loop spans 14 amino acids. J lost 2 bases, V lost 7 bases, and 8 bases had no gene match. Germline V gene lookup returns CDR1 MDHEN and CDR2 SYDVKM. CDR3 bases: TGTGCCAGCACCGGCCCGGGACAGACCTACGAGCAGTACTTC. Amino acid sequence: CASTGPGQTYEQYF.

This sequence joins TRBV28 and TRBJ1-6; D remains unclear. Trimming left V 6 bases short and J 5 bases short, with 20 bases between. Germline V gene sequence: CDR1 MDHEN, CDR2 SYDVKM. CDR3 size: 17 residues. For the CDR3, the DNA is TGTGCCAGCAGAAATCCCTCCTTTCGGGGAAATAATTCACCCCTCCACTTT. Encoded protein: CASRNPSFRGNNSPLHF.

The chain joins TRBV7-3 to TRBJ2-1; no clear D. V lost 1 base and J 3 bases, leaving 4 bases between the germline ends. Per germline, CDR1 SGHTA and CDR2 FQGTGA. The CDR3 sequence is 13 residues long. CDR3 amino acids: CASSLNSYNEQFF. The CDR3 nucleotides read TGTGCCAGCAGCTTAAACAGCTACAATGAGCAGTTCTTC.

J is TRBJ2-2 and V is TRBV13, with D unclear. Germline CDR1 and CDR2: PRHDT and FYEKMQ (reference sequence). This CDR3 is 17 amino acids long. Trimming took 0 bases from V and 4 from J, leaving 15 bases between them. The CDR3 DNA follows: TGTGCCAGCAGCTTAGGACAGCTGGGCATCGGCACCGGGGAGCTGTTTTTT. It translates to CASSLGQLGIGTGELFF.

The chain uses TRBV7-8 and TRBJ1-3; 7 positions agree with TRBD1. V gave up 5 bases and J gave up 0 bases; unmatched junction bases: 4. Germline CDR1 is SGHVS and CDR2 is FQNEAQ. There are 15 residues in the CDR3. The CDR3: CASSPTGVSGNTIYF. As DNA, the CDR3 is TGTGCCAGCAGCCCCACAGGGGTCTCTGGAAACACCATATATTTT.

In nucleotides, the CDR3 is TGTGCCAGCAGTTCGCGGGGACAGGGAACTAATGAAAAACTGTTTTTT. Translating it yields CASSSRGQGTNEKLFF. The genes are TRBV27 and TRBJ1-4; 9 nucleotides agree with TRBD1. This CDR3 comprises 16 residues. From germline, CDR1 is MNHEY and CDR2 SMNVEV (reference sequence). V lost 4 bases to trimming and J lost 1 base; unmatched junction nucleotides: 4.

This clone was found a few times. V gene TRBV5-1 combines with J gene TRBJ1-5; 9 nucleotides align to TRBD1. The CDR3 covers 14 residues. Trimming took 3 bases from V and 8 from J; bases not matched to a gene: 6. The germline V gene encodes CDR1 SGHRS and CDR2 YFSETQ. The CDR3 loop is CASSWTGAGEPQHF. Here the CDR3 DNA reads TGCGCCAGCAGCTGGACAGGGGCGGGTGAGCCCCAGCATTTT. Supplemented by reference TRBV5-1 and TRBJ1-5, the full variable domain reads KAGVTQTPRYLIKTRGQQVTLSCSPISGHRSVSWYQQTPGQGLQFLFEYFSETQRNKGNFPGRFSGRQFSNSRSEMNVSTLELGDSALYLCASSWTGAGEPQHFGDGTRLSIL.

The chain has TRBV5-1 and TRBJ1-1, with D possibly being TRBD1 (5 bases). V dropped 7 bases and J dropped 6 bases, with 16 bases sitting between them. The germline V gene encodes CDR1 SGHRS and CDR2 YFSETQ. This CDR3 region has 13 residues. CDR3 amino acids: CASAPTGYAEAFF. CDR3 DNA sequence: TGCGCCAGCGCCCCTACAGGATACGCTGAAGCTTTCTTT.

CDR3 bases: TGTGCCAGCAGCTTAGCGGACAGTCCCTACGAGCAGTACTTC. This translates into CASSLADSPYEQYF. V usage is TRBV7-9 and J usage is TRBJ2-7, with a weak D call TRBD1 (6 bases). CDR1 and CDR2 (germline): SEHNR, FQNEAQ (reference sequence). Deletions cut 0 bases from V and 2 bases from J, with 8 bases between. The CDR3 covers 14 residues.

The V call is TRBV2, the J call TRBJ1-5; D not resolved. Germline lookup yields CDR1 SNHLY and CDR2 FYNNEI. The CDR3 extends over 13 amino acids. V was trimmed by 5 bases and J by 1 base, leaving 6 bases between them. CDR3 nucleotide sequence: TGTGCCAGCAGTCTCGGGAGCAATCAGCCCCAGCATTTT. This translates into CASSLGSNQPQHF. Variable domain in full (rest from reference TRBV2 and TRBJ1-5): EPEVTQTPSHQVTQMGQEVILRCVPISNHLYFYWYRQILGQKVEFLVSFYNNEISEKSEIFDDQFSVERPDGSNFTLKIRSTKLEDSAMYFCASSLGSNQPQHFGDGTRLSIL.

This clone was picked up one time. The CDR3: CASGLWETGPQHF. The CDR3, as DNA: TGTGCTAGTGGTTTGTGGGAGACGGGGCCCCAGCATTTT. The V and J genes are TRBV12-5 and TRBJ1-5, with D unclear. The V gene's germline CDR1 is LGHNT and CDR2 FRNRAP. The length of the CDR3 is 13 residues. The V gene lost 2 bases and the J gene lost 9 bases, with 11 bases spanning the gap.